A single sample gave rise to the 28 T cell receptor beta chains below, sequenced in a study of brain metastases from non-small cell lung cancer. Assay: immunoSEQ multiplex PCR; the TCRdb copy retains only in-frame clones and omits some. This repertoire shows just over 1,400 clones, 70% to 85% found once; its top ten account for 15% to 20%. Specimen: tissue from a brain metastasis. The source of these receptors is a donor over 35 with non-small cell lung cancer.

The rearrangement uses TRBV10-3 and TRBJ2-7; D not resolved. V was pared by 2 bases and J by 0 bases, with 11 bases between. This CDR3 is built from 15 residues. From germline, CDR1 is ENHRY and CDR2 SYGVKD. CDR3 in amino acids: CAISEGRPSSYEQYF. In nucleotides, the CDR3 is TGTGCCATCAGTGAGGGACGTCCAAGCTCCTACGAGCAGTACTTC.

This chain joins TRBV2 and TRBJ1-2, with TRBD1 identical over 7 bases. Trimming cost V 7 bases and J 4 bases; bases outside gene matches: 12. CDR1 and CDR2 (germline): SNHLY, FYNNEI. This CDR3 has 15 residues. CDR3 region: CASNPRTGLLYGYTF. The CDR3 bases are TGTGCCAGCAACCCTCGGACAGGCCTCCTCTATGGCTACACCTTC. The full variable domain, completed using reference TRBV2 and TRBJ1-2, is EPEVTQTPSHQVTQMGQEVILRCVPISNHLYFYWYRQILGQKVEFLVSFYNNEISEKSEIFDDQFSVERPDGSNFTLKIRSTKLEDSAMYFCASNPRTGLLYGYTFGSGTRLTVV.

The chain employs TRBV5-1 and TRBJ2-5; D is tentatively TRBD1 or TRBD2 (6 bases each). Trimming cost V 7 bases and J 4 bases, with 20 bases left between them. Looked up from germline, CDR1 is SGHRS and CDR2 is YFSETQ. This CDR3 spans 15 amino acids. The CDR3 region is CASGHSSGARETQYF. As DNA, the CDR3 is TGCGCCAGCGGACATAGTTCGGGGGCGCGAGAGACCCAGTACTTC.

CDR3: CASSFLTSGPYNEQFF. In DNA, the CDR3 is TGTGCCAGCAGTTTCTTGACTAGCGGTCCCTACAATGAGCAGTTCTTC. This rearrangement joins TRBV27 to TRBJ2-1, with 9 positions matching TRBD2. The V gene end was trimmed by 3 bases and the J gene end by 2 bases; junction bases not matched to a gene: 5. The length of the CDR3 is 16 residues. Germline CDR1 reads MNHEY; CDR2 reads SMNVEV (reference sequence).

V usage is TRBV27 and J usage is TRBJ1-2; TRBD1 is a possible D gene (5 bases). Germline V CDR1 and CDR2: MNHEY, SMNVEV (reference sequence). Trimming removed 2 bases at V and 6 bases at J, with 10 bases between. The CDR3 has 13 residues. The CDR3 DNA reads TGTGCCAGCAGTTTAGCGGGGGAGAATGGCTACACCTTC. It specifies CASSLAGENGYTF.

The genes are TRBV5-6 and TRBJ2-3; TRBD1 aligns across 7 bases. The J segment lost 0 bases and the V segment lost 3 bases, leaving 4 bases of the junction unmatched. The length of the CDR3 is 15 residues. Germline CDR1 reads SGHDT; CDR2 reads YYEEEE. CDR3 loop: CASSWEQGSTDTQYF. As DNA, the CDR3 is TGTGCCAGCAGCTGGGAACAGGGGAGCACAGATACGCAGTATTTT.

With regard to this clone: Because the CDR3's place on the DNA is in doubt, the DNA is left out and the CDR3 is given as listed by TCRdb. The V gene is TRBV6-5, the J gene TRBJ1-1. Germline V lookup: CDR1 MNHEY, CDR2 SVGAGI. The CDR3 has 13 amino acids, counting both end residues. CDR3 residues: CASSSSGNTEAFF.

This chain links TRBV7-9 with TRBJ2-1; 13 positions match TRBD2. With V trimmed by 0 bases and J by 9 bases, 8 bases remained unmatched. The CDR3 consists of 17 residues. CDR1 and CDR2 from the germline V gene are SEHNR and FQNEAQ (reference sequence). The CDR3 DNA follows: TGTGCCAGCAGCTTAGCGAGGACTAGCGGGAGAAGGGTTGAGCAGTTCTTC. Residues: CASSLARTSGRRVEQFF.

The chain is built from TRBV20-1 and TRBJ2-1; D uncertain. Germline CDR1 and CDR2: DFQATT and SNEGSKA (reference sequence). With 3 bases removed from V and 3 bases from J, the gap between germline ends came to 15 bases. The length of the CDR3 is 15 residues. CDR3 in amino acids: CSASFAEVGYNEQFF. CDR3 DNA sequence: TGCAGTGCTAGTTTTGCGGAAGTGGGCTACAATGAGCAGTTCTTC.

This clone has more than one count but fewer than ten. The J gene is TRBJ1-1, the V gene TRBV14; tentatively, D is TRBD1 (5 bases). The CDR3 is made up of 14 amino acids. Germline-derived CDR1 and CDR2 are SGHDN and FVKESK. V shed 0 bases and J shed 6 bases, with 11 bases lying between them. The CDR3 bases are TGTGCCAGCAGCCAAGATCCAGGGTCCCCTGAAGCTTTCTTT. Amino acid sequence: CASSQDPGSPEAFF.

The J gene is TRBJ2-5, the V gene TRBV30; D is uncertain. In germline, CDR1 is GTSNPN, CDR2 SVGIG (reference sequence). The CDR3 is made up of 13 amino acids. V lost 6 bases to trimming and J lost 2 bases, with 13 bases between them. CDR3: CACLDRIQETQYF. For the CDR3, the DNA is TGTGCCTGCCTGGACCGAATTCAAGAGACCCAGTACTTC.

This clone was seen just once. This chain uses TRBV27 with TRBJ2-3; weak D call: TRBD2 (5 bases). Looked up from germline, CDR1 is MNHEY and CDR2 is SMNVEV (reference sequence). This CDR3 comprises 16 residues. V was clipped by 5 bases and J by 2 bases, with 17 bases between them. CDR3 nucleotides: TGTGCCAGCAGTAGCGGCTGGCCGAAGCCCACAGATACGCAGTATTTT. Translation gives CASSSGWPKPTDTQYF.

The chain uses TRBV7-2 and TRBJ2-2; 11 bases are a match to TRBD2. The CDR3 runs to 18 residues. V shed 1 base, J shed 6 bases, and the junction held 10 bases outside the gene matches. Per the germline V gene, CDR1 is SGHTA and CDR2 is FQGNSA. The chain's CDR3 is CASSLDLIAGGPPGELFF. The CDR3 DNA sequence: TGTGCCAGCAGCTTAGATCTTATAGCGGGAGGGCCCCCCGGGGAGCTGTTTTTT.

This rearrangement joins TRBV4-1 to TRBJ1-3, with a weak D call TRBD1 (5 bases). Trimming shortened V by 4 bases and J by 9 bases, and 19 bases separated the two germline ends. Germline CDR1 and CDR2: MGHRA and YSYEKL. CDR3 length: 15 residues. The CDR3 nucleotides read TGCGCCAGCAGCCCTTCACAGGCCGCCGTGGGCACCATATATTTT. Amino acid sequence: CASSPSQAAVGTIYF.

Regarding this clone: Compared with germline, one end of the junction differs, possibly owing to a read error. J is TRBJ1-1 and V is TRBV18; 9 nucleotides agree with TRBD1. Germline V gene data show CDR1 as KGHSH and CDR2 as LQKENI. The CDR3 is 15 residues long. CDR3 region: CANSPTGQGNTEAFF. Here the CDR3 DNA reads TGTGCCAACTCACCGACGGGACAGGGGAACACTGAAGCTTTCTTT.

As regards this clone: Other DNA variants within this sample encode the same CDR3. V is TRBV19 and J is TRBJ2-5; D is uncertain. Looked up from germline, CDR1 is LNHDA and CDR2 is SQIVND (reference sequence). CDR3 size: 15 residues. V was clipped by 9 bases and J by 1 base, with 18 bases between them. The CDR3 DNA reads TGTGCCAGCTCTCGAGGCGCAGACCTCCAAGAGACCCAGTACTTC. Encoded protein: CASSRGADLQETQYF. The full variable domain, completed using reference TRBV19 and TRBJ2-5, is DGGITQSPKYLFRKEGQNVTLSCEQNLNHDAMYWYRQDPGQGLRLIYYSQIVNDFQKGDIAEGYSVSREKKESFPLTVTSAQKNPTAFYLCASSRGADLQETQYFGPGTRLLVL.

V gene TRBV9 combines with J gene TRBJ2-7; 9 positions match TRBD1. The CDR3 is 18 residues long. Germline values: CDR1 SGDLS, CDR2 YYNGEE. J lost 3 bases, V lost 4 bases, and 17 bases had no gene match. Here the CDR3 reads CASSPAGTGKGSGYEQYF. The CDR3 DNA sequence: TGTGCCAGCAGCCCCGCCGGGACAGGGAAGGGAAGCGGCTACGAGCAGTACTTC.

This rearrangement joins TRBV6-2 or TRBV6-3 to TRBJ1-1; D uncertain. Per the germline V gene, CDR1 is MNHEY and CDR2 is SVGEGT. This CDR3 contains 15 residues. The V end lost 0 bases, the J end lost 7 bases, and 15 bases lay between the germline ends. The CDR3 bases are TGTGCCAGCAGTTACTCGAGTGGGGTGGGCGGTGAAGCTTTCTTT. Its translation is CASSYSSGVGGEAFF.

The gene calls are TRBV29-1 and TRBJ2-7; D gene ambiguous. Trimming took 4 bases from V and 5 from J, leaving 12 bases between them. CDR1 and CDR2 (germline): SQVTM, ANQGSEA. CDR3 length equals 12 residues. The CDR3 here is CSVGIVENEQYF. The CDR3 DNA follows: TGCAGCGTTGGAATAGTCGAGAACGAGCAGTACTTC.

The chain uses TRBV2 and TRBJ1-6; tentative D call: TRBD1 (5 bases). The CDR3 sequence is 14 residues long. Germline V gene sequence: CDR1 SNHLY, CDR2 FYNNEI. Trimming took 5 bases from V and 7 from J, leaving 12 bases between them. The chain's CDR3 is CASSKQGANSPLHF. Here the CDR3 DNA reads TGTGCCAGCAGTAAACAAGGGGCGAATTCACCCCTCCACTTT.

J is TRBJ1-4 and V is TRBV4-1, with D possibly TRBD1 on 5 matching bases. This CDR3 region has 15 residues. Germline V lookup: CDR1 MGHRA, CDR2 YSYEKL. The V gene lost 1 base and the J gene lost 8 bases, with 14 bases spanning the gap. CDR3 DNA: TGCGCCAGCAGCCAAGTTCAGGGAGGGCTAGAAAAACTGTTTTTT. This encodes CASSQVQGGLEKLFF.

J is TRBJ1-1 and V is TRBV30, with 7 bases lining up with TRBD1. V was clipped by 2 bases and J by 2 bases; unmatched bases: 11. The CDR3 runs to 16 residues. From germline, CDR1 is GTSNPN and CDR2 SVGIG (reference sequence). CDR3 region: CAWSLPGGQRNTEAFF. The CDR3, as DNA: TGTGCCTGGAGTTTGCCAGGGGGACAGAGAAACACTGAAGCTTTCTTT.

With regard to this clone: One junction end does not reproduce the germline sequence, and a read error may be involved. This chain joins TRBV24-1 and TRBJ2-5; 7 bases agree with TRBD1. Germline CDR1 is KGHDR and CDR2 is SFDVKD. This CDR3 is built from 15 residues. CDR3 DNA: TGTGCCACTAGTGCAGGACAGGCATTCGGGGAGACCCAGTACTTC. This codes for CATSAGQAFGETQYF.

Details on this clone: Other DNA sequences of this sample code for an identical CDR3. This chain connects TRBV12-3 or TRBV12-4 to TRBJ2-1; TRBD1 matches 7 bases. V was pared by 7 bases and J by 11 bases, with 11 bases of the junction left unmatched. The CDR3 has 13 amino acids. CDR3: CASNRQGVDKQFF. CDR3 DNA sequence: TGTGCCAGCAACCGACAGGGAGTGGATAAGCAGTTCTTC.

This clone was counted a single time. The gene calls are TRBV7-9 and TRBJ2-5; 15 positions agree with TRBD2. The germline V gene encodes CDR1 SEHNR and CDR2 FQNEAQ (reference sequence). The CDR3 is made up of 16 amino acids. With 4 bases clipped from V and 3 bases from J, the junction kept 3 bases outside the gene matches. The CDR3 nucleotides read TGTGCCAGCAGCTCGGGACTAGCGGGAGGTAAAGAGACCCAGTACTTC. It encodes CASSSGLAGGKETQYF.

The rearrangement joins TRBV24-1 to TRBJ2-5, with D tentatively TRBD1 (6 bases). V was trimmed by 7 bases and J by 5 bases, leaving 7 bases between them. This CDR3 comprises 11 residues. Germline V gene sequence: CDR1 KGHDR, CDR2 SFDVKD. The CDR3 DNA follows: TGTGCCACCAGCCAGGGGGAGACCCAGTACTTC. It yields the protein CATSQGETQYF.

This chain's CDR3 is CASSQLVGQHTEAFF. The CDR3 DNA reads TGTGCCAGCAGCCAATTAGTAGGGCAGCACACTGAAGCTTTCTTT. This chain uses TRBV16 with TRBJ1-1; D is unresolved. The germline V gene has CDR1 KGHSY and CDR2 FQNENV. V was shortened by 1 base and J by 3 bases, with 12 bases between the two germline ends. The CDR3 is 15 amino acids.

J is TRBJ2-2 and V is TRBV9, with TRBD1 identical over 8 bases. The CDR3 consists of 16 residues. CDR1 and CDR2 (germline): SGDLS, YYNGEE. Trimming at V came to 3 bases and at J to 4 bases, leaving 8 bases not matched to a gene. CDR3 bases: TGTGCCAGCAGCGCCGGGACAGGACTCTTCACCGGGGAGCTGTTTTTT. Translating gives CASSAGTGLFTGELFF.